Shown below are 19 T cell receptor beta chains from a single sample sequenced in a study. TCRdb re-analysed the 5' RACE reads in MiXCR, keeping a single row per CDR3 protein. The profile shows roughly 55,000 distinct CDR3 sequences, about 25% of them singletons. The sample was tumor-infiltrating naive CD4+ T cells sorted from the breast tumor. Subset defined: naive CD4+ T cells, CD4+CD45RA+CD25-. These receptors originate from a female donor with breast cancer.

The table lists this clonotype with a few counts. J is TRBJ2-3 and V is TRBV2; maybe TRBD2 (5 bases). The CDR3 runs to 14 residues. In germline, CDR1 is SNHLY, CDR2 FYNNEI. Trimming took off 7 bases at V and 2 bases at J, with 13 bases between the two ends. The CDR3, as DNA: TGTGCCAGCACTCCGCGGAGGAACACAGATACGCAGTATTTT. Translating it yields CASTPRRNTDTQYF. The complete variable domain, with remaining parts taken from reference TRBV2 and TRBJ2-3, reads EPEVTQTPSHQVTQMGQEVILRCVPISNHLYFYWYRQILGQKVEFLVSFYNNEISEKSEIFDDQFSVERPDGSNFTLKIRSTKLEDSAMYFCASTPRRNTDTQYFGPGTRLTVL.

This sequence joins TRBV5-1 and TRBJ2-7, with 10 bases lining up with TRBD1. CDR3 size: 15 residues. V lost 0 bases and J lost 3; bases outside the gene matches: 3. The V gene's germline CDR1 is SGHRS and CDR2 YFSETQ. CDR3 sequence (DNA): TGCGCCAGCAGCTTGGCCGGGACAGGGGACTACGAGCAGTACTTC. Encoded protein: CASSLAGTGDYEQYF.

The CDR3 DNA reads TGTGCCAGCTCACCACGTAATACAGACTCTGGAAACACCATATATTTT. This codes for CASSPRNTDSGNTIYF. This chain connects TRBV18 to TRBJ1-3, with D unresolved. CDR1 is KGHSH and CDR2 is LQKENI in the germline V gene. CDR3 length: 16 amino acids. Trimming removed 1 base from V and 0 bases from J, with 10 bases in between.

This clonotype was found many times. The chain employs TRBV5-1 and TRBJ2-2, with 7 positions matching TRBD2. Germline-derived CDR1 and CDR2 are SGHRS and YFSETQ. V lost 2 bases, J lost 7 bases, and 5 bases stayed unmatched. There are 14 residues in the CDR3. The CDR3 region is CASSFTREYGELFF. Here the CDR3 DNA reads TGCGCCAGCAGCTTCACGCGGGAGTACGGGGAGCTGTTTTTT.

The chain recombines TRBV6-5 with TRBJ2-4, with D unclear. The germline V and J ends were trimmed by 8 bases and 1 base, with 12 bases remaining between them. CDR1 MNHEY and CDR2 SVGAGI come from the germline V gene. This CDR3 comprises 14 residues. The CDR3 here is CASGDPNAKNIQYF. CDR3 DNA sequence: TGTGCCAGCGGAGACCCGAATGCCAAAAACATTCAGTACTTC.

The chain is built from TRBV4-3 and TRBJ1-3; TRBD1 might be the D (5 bases). Germline V gene lookup returns CDR1 LGHNA and CDR2 YSLEER. This CDR3 spans 16 amino acids. Trimming stripped 0 bases from V and 2 bases from J, with 11 bases between. This chain's CDR3 is CASSQDSPGTGNTIYF. For the CDR3, the DNA is TGCGCCAGCAGCCAAGATTCGCCAGGGACTGGAAACACCATATATTTT.

V usage is TRBV9 and J usage is TRBJ2-7; TRBD1 aligns across 7 bases. V dropped 0 bases and J dropped 2; count of bases not matched to a gene: 2. The CDR3 is made up of 14 amino acids. CDR1 and CDR2 from the germline V gene are SGDLS and YYNGEE. The chain's CDR3 is CASSVGTGPYEQYF. DNA for the CDR3: TGTGCCAGCAGCGTAGGGACAGGACCCTACGAGCAGTACTTC.

This clonotype was seen ten or more times. This chain connects TRBV7-8 to TRBJ2-7; 10 bases are shared with TRBD1. Germline V gives CDR1 SGHVS, CDR2 FQNEAQ. Losses at the gene ends were 5 bases for V and 0 bases for J; bases not matched to a gene: 7. The length of the CDR3 is 16 residues. Written as DNA, the CDR3 is TGTGCCAGCAGCCCAAGACGGGACAGGGGCTCCTACGAGCAGTACTTC. Its translation is CASSPRRDRGSYEQYF.

This clonotype was counted many times. The genes are TRBV29-1 and TRBJ1-5; D may be TRBD1 (6 bases). V lost 4 bases and J lost 2, with 15 bases in between. CDR1 SQVTM and CDR2 ANQGSEA come from the germline V gene. CDR3 length: 15 residues. The CDR3 loop is CSVVIGGSGNQPQHF. CDR3 in DNA: TGCAGCGTTGTTATCGGGGGCTCGGGCAATCAGCCCCAGCATTTT. Full variable domain (missing parts from reference TRBV29-1 and TRBJ1-5): SAVISQKPSRDICQRGTSLTIQCQVDSQVTMMFWYRQQPGQSLTLIATANQGSEATYESGFVIDKFPISRPNLTFSTLTVSNMSPEDSSIYLCSVVIGGSGNQPQHFGDGTRLSIL.

The table lists this clonotype with a few counts. CDR3 loop: CASRASGETQYF. The CDR3 DNA reads TGTGCCAGCAGGGCTAGCGGGGAGACCCAGTACTTC. V is TRBV7-9 and J is TRBJ2-5, with 8 bases aligning to TRBD2. Germline CDR1 and CDR2: SEHNR and FQNEAQ (reference sequence). This CDR3 is built from 12 residues. V shed 6 bases, J shed 5 bases, and the junction held 2 bases outside the gene matches.

This clonotype was counted between two and nine times. V is TRBV11-2 and J is TRBJ1-1, with D possibly TRBD1 on 5 matching bases. The CDR3 spans 14 residues. Trimming removed 0 bases at V and 11 bases at J, with 16 bases between. Germline CDR1 reads SGHAT; CDR2 reads FQNNGV. The CDR3 loop reads CASSLDSPPGRAFF. CDR3 DNA: TGTGCCAGCAGCTTAGATTCCCCCCCAGGGCGTGCTTTCTTT. Full variable domain (remainder filled in from reference TRBV11-2 and TRBJ1-1): EAGVAQSPRYKIIEKRQSVAFWCNPISGHATLYWYQQILGQGPKLLIQFQNNGVVDDSQLPKDRFSAERLKGVDSTLKIQPAKLEDSAVYLCASSLDSPPGRAFFGQGTRLTVV.

This sequence joins TRBV4-3 and TRBJ2-1; no reliable D call. Per the germline V gene, CDR1 is LGHNA and CDR2 is YSLEER. This CDR3 comprises 12 residues. The V end was cut by 5 bases, the J end by 4 bases, with 6 bases between. The CDR3: CASSGYYNEQFF. CDR3 nucleotide sequence: TGCGCCAGCAGCGGTTATTACAATGAGCAGTTCTTC.

V gene TRBV5-1 combines with J gene TRBJ1-2, with a tentative D call TRBD1 (5 bases). Germline CDR1 is SGHRS and CDR2 is YFSETQ. Deletions cut 5 bases from V and 7 bases from J, with 18 bases between. There are 14 residues in the CDR3. Here the CDR3 reads CASSFGQNKGGYTF. The CDR3 DNA is TGCGCCAGCAGTTTTGGACAAAACAAAGGTGGCTACACCTTC.

V and J are TRBV7-6 and TRBJ2-3, with unresolved D. V was shortened by 4 bases and J by 2 bases, with 10 bases between the two germline ends. The germline V gene has CDR1 SGHVS and CDR2 FNYEAQ. The CDR3 runs 14 residues. The CDR3 region has the DNA TGTGCCAGCAGCTCAGGTGGCTTCACAGATACGCAGTATTTT. It codes for CASSSGGFTDTQYF.

A word on this clonotype: Mismatch with germline at one junction end may stem from a read error. The chain has TRBV6-6 and TRBJ2-7; 10 positions agree with TRBD1. Germline CDR1 is MNHNY and CDR2 is SVGAGI (reference sequence). The CDR3 contains 13 residues. The CDR3 DNA reads as TGTGCCAGCAGTTTCCGGGACAGGGGCGAGCAGTACTTT. Translation gives CASSFRDRGEQYF.

There are a few counts of this clonotype. This sequence joins TRBV5-1 and TRBJ1-1; D possibly corresponds to TRBD1 (5 bases). This CDR3 contains 14 residues. Trimming cost V 2 bases and J 6 bases, with 14 bases left between them. Germline assignment: CDR1 SGHRS and CDR2 YFSETQ. The CDR3, as DNA: TGCGCCAGCAGCTTCTCCGACCGGGGCCCTGAAGCTTTCTTT. It yields the protein CASSFSDRGPEAFF.

This clonotype was counted many times. V gene TRBV6-2 or TRBV6-3 combines with J gene TRBJ1-6, with D hard to call. Germline V gene lookup returns CDR1 MNHEY and CDR2 SVGEGT. This CDR3 has 14 amino acids. Trimming took 6 bases from V and 8 from J, leaving 14 bases between them. CDR3 protein: CASSIQGPDSPLHF. The CDR3 DNA reads as TGTGCCAGCAGCATACAAGGTCCGGATTCACCCCTCCACTTT.

This clonotype was seen a few times. This chain joins TRBV5-1 and TRBJ1-1; D unresolved. Germline V gene sequence: CDR1 SGHRS, CDR2 YFSETQ. The germline V and J ends were trimmed by 5 bases and 3 bases, with 8 bases remaining between them. The CDR3 spans 12 residues. CDR3 loop: CASRVGHTEAFF. CDR3 nucleotide sequence: TGCGCCAGCAGGGTAGGGCACACTGAAGCTTTCTTT.

This clonotype was picked up many times. The chain recombines TRBV6-5 with TRBJ1-2; no definite D call. The CDR3 covers 13 residues. The germline V gene encodes CDR1 MNHEY and CDR2 SVGAGI. The V end lost 0 bases, the J end lost 4 bases, and 6 bases lay between the germline ends. CDR3 DNA sequence: TGTGCCAGCAGTTACTCCGCGTTCTATGGCTACACCTTC. Protein sequence: CASSYSAFYGYTF.